The rows below give T cell receptor beta chains drawn from one sample of a study of beta chain features in type 1 diabetes. The method was immunoSEQ multiplex PCR; TCRdb's version includes in-frame clones alone and lacks a portion of them. The data hold hundreds of thousands of clones, with over 12% observed a single time. Sequenced material: naive CD4+ T cells from blood. These receptors came from a man in his late teens or twenties with type 1 diabetes. CDR3s include the opening cysteine and the closing phenylalanine or tryptophan. D genes are given only for firm matches. Size is omitted from some rows. Given values are once, few, many or a class for expanded clones.

clone size | D gene | J gene | V gene | CDR3 DNA | CDR3 protein
NA | NA | TRBJ2-7 | TRBV5-1 | TGCGCCAGCAGCTTGGTGGGCGAGCAGTACTTC | CASSLVGEQYF
NA | TRBD2 | TRBJ2-1 | TRBV9 | TGTGCCAGCAGCCCTATTAGCGGGAGGGGCTCCTACAATGAGCAGTTCTTC | CASSPISGRGSYNEQFF
NA | TRBD1 | TRBJ1-2 | TRBV30 | TGTGCCTGGAGTAGAAAGGGGGCATACGACTATGGCTACACCTTC | CAWSRKGAYDYGYTF
NA | NA | TRBJ2-1 | TRBV5-1 | TGCGCCAGCAGCTTGGAGAGGGACGATGAGCAGTTCTTC | CASSLERDDEQFF
NA | NA | TRBJ2-7 | TRBV6-5 | TGTGCCAGCAGTTCGGACCTGATGAGGGAGCAGTACTTC | CASSSDLMREQYF
NA | NA | TRBJ2-1 | TRBV30 | TGTGCCTGGAGTCCCCAATATTACAATGAGCAGTTCTTC | CAWSPQYYNEQFF
few | TRBD2 | TRBJ2-3 | TRBV5-1 | TGCGCCAGCAGCTTGGGACTAGCGGGAGGGACAGATACGCAGTATTTT | CASSLGLAGGTDTQYF
few | NA | TRBJ1-1 | TRBV7-9 | TGTGCCAGCCGTAACGCGATGACTGAAGCTTTCTTT | CASRNAMTEAFF
NA | NA | TRBJ2-3 | TRBV11-3 | TGTGCCAGCAGCTTAGAAGGCAGACCCACAGATACGCAGTATTTT | CASSLEGRPTDTQYF
few | NA | TRBJ2-2 | TRBV6-5 | TGTGCCAGCAGTTACAGAGTCAGGGCTGGGGAGCTGTTTTTT | CASSYRVRAGELFF
few | TRBD2 | TRBJ2-5 | TRBV28 | TGTGCCAGCGGACCCGTCGGGGGGGGAGTTGAGACCCAGTACTTC | CASGPVGGGVETQYF
NA | NA | TRBJ1-1 | TRBV29-1 | TGCAGCGTTCGGTGGAACCAGAACACTGAAGCTTTCTTT | CSVRWNQNTEAFF
NA | TRBD1 | TRBJ2-7 | TRBV27 | TGTGCCAGCAGTTCACAGGGGGCCGAAAGCTCCTACGAGCAGTACTTC | CASSSQGAESSYEQYF
few | NA | TRBJ2-1 | TRBV18 | TGTGCCAGCTCACCACCCTCGAAGGCGGGCAATGAGCAGTTCTTC | CASSPPSKAGNEQFF
NA | NA | TRBJ1-4 | TRBV15 | TGTGCCACCAGCAGAGCTGGCTCAACTAATGAAAAACTGTTTTTT | CATSRAGSTNEKLFF
few | NA | TRBJ2-5 | TRBV6-5 | TGTGCCAGCAGTTACTATATCCCTGATGTGGGGGAGACCCAGTACTTC | CASSYYIPDVGETQYF
few | TRBD1 | TRBJ1-2 | TRBV5-1 | TGCGCCAGCAGCTTGGTCGCAGGGGGATATGGCTACACCTTC | CASSLVAGGYGYTF
few | NA | TRBJ1-4 | TRBV28 | TGTGCCACGGGTCGGAGGGAGAAACTGTTTTTT | CATGRREKLFF
few | TRBD1 | TRBJ2-2 | TRBV19 | TGTGCCAGTAGTATGACAGGGCCCCTCGCCGGGGAGCTGTTTTTT | CASSMTGPLAGELFF
few | NA | TRBJ2-7 | TRBV27 | TGTGCCAGCAGCGGGGTGAAGGAGCAGTACTTC | CASSGVKEQYF
few | NA | TRBJ2-2 | TRBV6-1 | TGTGCCAGCATGACCGGCTTATTAAACACCGGGGAGCTGTTTTTT | CASMTGLLNTGELFF
few | TRBD1 | TRBJ1-1 | TRBV5-1 | TGCGCCAGCAGCCCTGGACAGGGCCAAGGGACTGAAGCTTTCTTT | CASSPGQGQGTEAFF
NA | NA | TRBJ2-1 | TRBV5-1 | TGCGCCAGCAGCCCAAGCCTGGAGAATGAGCAGTTCTTC | CASSPSLENEQFF
few | NA | TRBJ1-1 | TRBV14 | TGTGCCAGCAGCCAAGACTTGGATTTACAAGCTTTCTTT | CASSQDLDLQAFF
NA | TRBD2 | TRBJ2-7 | TRBV28 | TGTGCCAGCACCTCGCCGGGGCGGGGGGCATCAGACGAGCAGTACTTC | CASTSPGRGASDEQYF